This TCR beta chain emerged from a study of blood T cell repertoires in COVID-19. This clone was counted a few times. The method was immunoSEQ multiplex PCR; TCRdb's version includes in-frame clones alone and lacks a portion of them. The table includes some 190,000 clones, 86% detected once. V shed 4 bases, J shed 2 bases, and the junction held 4 bases outside the gene matches. The CDR3 has 15 amino acids. Germline V gene data show CDR1 as LNHDA and CDR2 as SQIVND (reference sequence). This chain uses TRBV19 with TRBJ1-5; 8 nucleotides agree with TRBD1. This TCR was sampled from a man aged 40-50 years with acute COVID-19. Material for sequencing was PBMCs or T cells enriched from blood (not recorded which). The CDR3 nucleotides read TGTGCCAGTAGTACCTTGACAGGGGGCAATCAGCCCCAGCATTTT. It specifies CASSTLTGGNQPQHF.